This T cell receptor beta chain was profiled in a study of blood T cell repertoires in COVID-19. About the research overall: Sites in the United States, Italy and Spain provided acute and convalescent COVID-19 samples. T cells, B-cell-depleted T cells, or PBMCs provided the cDNA or gDNA that served as material.

Assay used: immunoSEQ multiplex PCR; TCRdb lists only in-frame clones, some missing. The table includes fewer than 80,000 clones, 80% to 95% detected once. Deletions cut 0 bases from V and 4 bases from J, with 10 bases between. The V gene's germline CDR1 is SGHTA and CDR2 FQGTGA. The CDR3 spans 14 residues. The chain combines TRBV7-3 with TRBJ2-7; D is perhaps TRBD2 (5 bases). The receptor's source is a human donor in a cohort sampled during active COVID-19. Material for sequencing was peripheral blood. Written as DNA, the CDR3 is TGTGCCAGCAGCTTAACAGCGGCATCTTACGAGCAGTACTTC. Translating gives CASSLTAASYEQYF.